These 16 T cell receptor beta chains originate from one sample sequenced in a study of metastatic and nonmetastatic thyroid tumors. Patients were all untreated before their thyroid surgery. With MiXCR, TCRdb reprocessed the PCR reads. This sample has over 65,000 clones, with approximately 12% found just once. The sequencing sample was made of tumor tissue. The receptors derive from a female donor with papillary thyroid cancer or a benign thyroid nodule (not recorded which). Some clones in this sample may be carry-over from other donors' samples.

The CDR3, as DNA: TGTGCCACCAGCAGCGTTCCGGGACTCACGTACAATGAGCAGTTCTTC. It specifies CATSSVPGLTYNEQFF. This chain links TRBV15 with TRBJ2-1, with D possibly being TRBD2 (6 bases). In germline, CDR1 is LNHNV, CDR2 YYDKDF (reference sequence). The CDR3 is 16 residues long. Trimming removed 3 bases from V and 4 bases from J, with 16 bases in between.

Regarding this clone: This clone may be a read error of a much larger clone one base away. DNA for the CDR3: TGTGCCAGCAGTGAAGATGAGGGAGATACGCAGTATTTT. It specifies CASSEDEGDTQYF. The chain is built from TRBV2 and TRBJ2-3, with a tentative D call TRBD2 (5 bases). This CDR3 comprises 13 residues. In germline, CDR1 is SNHLY, CDR2 FYNNEI. Trimming cost V 1 base and J 5 bases, with 7 bases left between them.

This clone appeared a few times. This may stem from a read error, because a much larger clone lies one nucleotide away. CDR3 nucleotide sequence: TGTGCCAGCAGTCGCTACTTAGGAGGCAATGAGCAGTTCTTC. The encoded protein is CASSRYLGGNEQFF. This chain links TRBV6-1 with TRBJ2-1; a weak D match, TRBD2 (5 bases). Germline lookup yields CDR1 MNHNS and CDR2 SASEGT. The CDR3 is made up of 14 amino acids. V lost 5 bases to trimming and J lost 6 bases, with 14 bases between them.

Details on this clone: A much larger clone differs by one base, so this may be a read error. V and J are TRBV7-9 and TRBJ1-1, with D hard to call. Trimming took off 2 bases at V and 2 bases at J, with 6 bases between the two ends. The CDR3 runs 13 residues. Per the germline V gene, CDR1 is SEHNR and CDR2 is FQNEAQ (reference sequence). The CDR3 region is CASSLTINTEAFF. In nucleotides, the CDR3 is TGTGCCAGCAGCTTAACCATTAACACTGAAGCTTTCTTT.

This clone was detected ten times or more. This chain links TRBV27 with TRBJ2-1; 8 bases fit TRBD2. The CDR3 sequence is 15 residues long. V lost 6 bases and J lost 4; bases outside the gene matches: 8. CDR1 and CDR2 from the germline V gene are MNHEY and SMNVEV (reference sequence). The CDR3 region is CASRDGTSGYNEQFF. The CDR3 DNA is TGTGCCAGCAGGGACGGAACTAGCGGATACAATGAGCAGTTCTTC.

As for this clone: A much more abundant neighbour one base away suggests this may be a read error. V usage is TRBV7-9 and J usage is TRBJ2-1; TRBD1 aligns across 8 bases. Germline V gene sequence: CDR1 SEHNR, CDR2 FQNEAQ (reference sequence). V dropped 5 bases and J dropped 8; count of bases not matched to a gene: 5. This CDR3 contains 13 residues. The CDR3 here is CASSAGQGYEQFF. CDR3 sequence (DNA): TGTGCCAGCAGCGCCGGACAGGGATATGAGCAGTTCTTC.

This clone occurred many times. This rearrangement joins TRBV7-2 to TRBJ2-7, with TRBD2 matching 7 bases. V lost 6 bases and J lost 3; bases outside the gene matches: 11. The CDR3 has 15 amino acids. In germline, CDR1 is SGHTA, CDR2 FQGNSA. The CDR3 reads CASRRTGGEGYEQYF. DNA for the CDR3: TGTGCCAGCAGACGTACGGGGGGAGAGGGCTACGAGCAGTACTTC.

This clone occurred many times. V and J are TRBV10-3 and TRBJ1-2; tentative D call: TRBD1 (5 bases). Germline assignment: CDR1 ENHRY and CDR2 SYGVKD. Trimming shortened V by 7 bases and J by 6 bases, and 15 bases separated the two germline ends. CDR3 size: 13 residues. The CDR3 region has the DNA TGTGCCATCACGGCAGGGATCGGGGATGGCTACACCTTC. Its protein is CAITAGIGDGYTF.

Concerning this clone itself: A much larger clone differs by one base, so this may be a read error. The conserved phenylalanine or tryptophan normally closing the CDR3 is absent here, so this likely arose from a read error. V is TRBV3-1 and J is TRBJ2-5; no firm D call. The germline V gene has CDR1 LGHDT and CDR2 YNNKEL (reference sequence). This CDR3 comprises 15 residues. With 1 base removed from V and 5 bases from J, the gap between germline ends came to 14 bases. The CDR3, as DNA: TGTGCCAGCAGCCAAGGCTGGCCATCAGAGGAGACCCAGTACTCC. It yields the protein CASSQGWPSEETQYS.

This clone showed up many times. The V and J genes are TRBV27 and TRBJ2-7; either TRBD1 or TRBD2 may fit D (5 bases each). Germline V lookup: CDR1 MNHEY, CDR2 SMNVEV (reference sequence). The CDR3 covers 14 residues. The germline V and J ends were trimmed by 5 bases and 0 bases, with 11 bases remaining between them. CDR3 nucleotides: TGTGCCAGCAGTCTCGCCGGGGCCTCCTACGAGCAGTACTTC. Translating it yields CASSLAGASYEQYF.

With regard to this clone: A much more abundant neighbour one base away suggests this may be a read error. The rearrangement joins TRBV15 to TRBJ2-7; possibly TRBD1 for D (6 bases). Germline values: CDR1 LNHNV, CDR2 YYDKDF (reference sequence). CDR3 length: 15 amino acids. CDR3 protein: CAASRGWAGDREQYF. The CDR3, as DNA: TGTGCCGCCAGCAGAGGCTGGGCAGGGGACCGCGAGCAGTACTTC.

With respect to this clone: A much larger clonotype is one base distant, so this may be a read error. The J gene is TRBJ2-5, the V gene TRBV2; maybe TRBD1 (5 bases). The germline CDR1 and CDR2 sequences are SNHLY and FYNNEI. This CDR3 contains 10 residues. The CDR3 coding sequence is TGTGCCCGACAGCAAGATACCCAGTACTTC. It encodes CARQQDTQYF.

A remark on this clone: The junction departs from germline at one end; a sequencing error may be responsible. The chain is built from TRBV7-7 and TRBJ2-3; 10 nucleotides align to TRBD2. CDR3 length: 16 amino acids. Germline CDR1 is SSHAT and CDR2 is FNYEAQ (reference sequence). Written as DNA, the CDR3 is TGTGCTAGCAGCTTAGGAGCGGGAGGGACTACAGATACGCAGTATTTT. It translates to CASSLGAGGTTDTQYF.

Concerning this clone itself: One base away lies a much larger clone, so this may be a sequencing read error. The sample holds other DNA sequences that translate to the same CDR3. The rearrangement uses TRBV5-4 and TRBJ2-7; TRBD2 agrees at 10 bases. CDR3 length equals 17 residues. Germline lookup yields CDR1 SGHNT and CDR2 YYREEE (reference sequence). Germline trimming cut 2 bases from V and 7 bases from J; bases unmatched to any gene: 15. The chain's CDR3 is CASSFVPLAGTPREQYF. The CDR3 DNA sequence: TGTGCCAGCAGCTTCGTTCCACTAGCGGGAACACCTAGGGAGCAGTACTTC.

This clone was found a few times. This sequence may be a read error, since a much larger clone differs from it by one base. The chain uses TRBV15 and TRBJ1-5, with TRBD1 as a possible D gene (5 bases). Germline CDR1 reads LNHNV; CDR2 reads YYDKDF (reference sequence). CDR3 size: 15 residues. CDR3 nucleotide sequence: TGTGCCACCAGCGAGACAGTCTATAGCAATCAGCCCCAGAATTTT. Its translation: CATSETVYSNQPQNF.

This clone was seen repeatedly, ten times or more. The chain carries TRBV30 and TRBJ1-2; no definite D call. In germline, CDR1 is GTSNPN, CDR2 SVGIG (reference sequence). The CDR3 contains 12 residues. V gave up 5 bases and J gave up 8 bases, with 15 bases separating them. CDR3 coding DNA: TGTGCCTGGGCCCAAAGGGTTCGCGGCTACACCTTC. The encoded protein is CAWAQRVRGYTF.